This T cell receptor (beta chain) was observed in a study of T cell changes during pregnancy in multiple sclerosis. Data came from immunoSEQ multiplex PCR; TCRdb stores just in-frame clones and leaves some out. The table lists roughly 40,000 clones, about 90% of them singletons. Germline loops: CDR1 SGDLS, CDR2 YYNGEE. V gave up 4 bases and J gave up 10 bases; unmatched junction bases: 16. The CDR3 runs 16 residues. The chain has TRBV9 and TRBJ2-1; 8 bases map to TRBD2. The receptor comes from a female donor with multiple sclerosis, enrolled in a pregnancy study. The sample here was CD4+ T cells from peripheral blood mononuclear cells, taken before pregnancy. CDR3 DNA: TGTGCCAGCAGCAAGTCCTCTAGCGGGCCGGGGCGGGAGCAGTTCTTC. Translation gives CASSKSSSGPGREQFF.